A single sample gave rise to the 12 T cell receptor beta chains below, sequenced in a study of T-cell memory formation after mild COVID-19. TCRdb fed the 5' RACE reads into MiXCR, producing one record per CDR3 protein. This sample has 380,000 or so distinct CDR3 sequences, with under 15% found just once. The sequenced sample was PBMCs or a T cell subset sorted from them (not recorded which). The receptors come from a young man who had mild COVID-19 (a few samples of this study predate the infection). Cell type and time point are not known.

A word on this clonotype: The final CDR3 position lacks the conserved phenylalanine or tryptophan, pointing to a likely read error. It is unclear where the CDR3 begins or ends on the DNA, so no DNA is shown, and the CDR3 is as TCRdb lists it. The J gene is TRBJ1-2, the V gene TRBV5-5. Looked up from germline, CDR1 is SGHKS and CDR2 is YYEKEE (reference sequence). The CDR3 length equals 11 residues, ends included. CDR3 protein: CASSLAATVVV.

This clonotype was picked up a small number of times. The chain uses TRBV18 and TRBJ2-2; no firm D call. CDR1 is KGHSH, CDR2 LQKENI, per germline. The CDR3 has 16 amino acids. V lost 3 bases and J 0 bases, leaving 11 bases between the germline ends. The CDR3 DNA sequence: TGTGCCAGCTCACCCTTTGGCCCAACGAACACCGGGGAGCTGTTTTTT. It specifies CASSPFGPTNTGELFF.

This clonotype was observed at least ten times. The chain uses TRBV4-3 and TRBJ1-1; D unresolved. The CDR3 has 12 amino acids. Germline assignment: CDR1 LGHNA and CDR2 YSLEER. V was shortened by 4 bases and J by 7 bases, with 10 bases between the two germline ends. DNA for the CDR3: TGCGCCAGCAGCCTTGATCAGGATGAAGCTTTCTTT. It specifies CASSLDQDEAFF.

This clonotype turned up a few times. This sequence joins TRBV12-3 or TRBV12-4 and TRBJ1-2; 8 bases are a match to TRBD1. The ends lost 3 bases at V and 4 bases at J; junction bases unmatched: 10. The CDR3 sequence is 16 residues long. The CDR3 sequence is CASSFSGRGTGYGYTF. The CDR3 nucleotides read TGTGCCAGCAGTTTCTCGGGGCGCGGGACAGGCTATGGCTACACCTTC.

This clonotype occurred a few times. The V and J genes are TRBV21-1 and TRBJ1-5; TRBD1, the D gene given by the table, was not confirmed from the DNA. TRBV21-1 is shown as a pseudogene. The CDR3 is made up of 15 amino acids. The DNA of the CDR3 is TGTGCCAGCAATAGGACAGGGGGAAGCAATCAGCCCCAGCATTTT. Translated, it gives CASNRTGGSNQPQHF.

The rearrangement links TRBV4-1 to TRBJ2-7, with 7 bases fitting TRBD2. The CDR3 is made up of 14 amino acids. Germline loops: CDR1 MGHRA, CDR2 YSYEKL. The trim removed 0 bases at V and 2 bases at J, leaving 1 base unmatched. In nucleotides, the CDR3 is TGCGCCAGCAGCCAAGAAGCGGGGCCCTACGAGCAGTACTTC. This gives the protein CASSQEAGPYEQYF.

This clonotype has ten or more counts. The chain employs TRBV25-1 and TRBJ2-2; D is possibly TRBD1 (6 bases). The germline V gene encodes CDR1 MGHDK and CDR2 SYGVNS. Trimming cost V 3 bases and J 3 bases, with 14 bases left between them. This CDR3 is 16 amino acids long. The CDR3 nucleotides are TGTGCCAGCAGTGACCCGACAGGAAGGGACACCGGGGAGCTGTTTTTT. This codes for CASSDPTGRDTGELFF.

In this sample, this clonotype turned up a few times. The CDR3 region is CSVEGDRGELNEQFF. Written as DNA, the CDR3 is TGCAGCGTTGAAGGTGACAGGGGCGAGCTCAATGAGCAGTTCTTC. V is TRBV29-1 and J is TRBJ2-1; 8 bases line up with TRBD1. The length of the CDR3 is 15 residues. J lost 6 bases, V lost 1 base, and 8 bases had no gene match. The germline gives CDR1 SQVTM, CDR2 ANQGSEA.

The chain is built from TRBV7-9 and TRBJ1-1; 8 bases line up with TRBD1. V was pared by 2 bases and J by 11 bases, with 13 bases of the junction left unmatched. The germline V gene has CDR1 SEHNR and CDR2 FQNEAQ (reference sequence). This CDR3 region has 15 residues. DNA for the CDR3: TGTGCCAGCAGCTTAATAACAGGGGGAATATCGACGGCTTTCTTT. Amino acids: CASSLITGGISTAFF.

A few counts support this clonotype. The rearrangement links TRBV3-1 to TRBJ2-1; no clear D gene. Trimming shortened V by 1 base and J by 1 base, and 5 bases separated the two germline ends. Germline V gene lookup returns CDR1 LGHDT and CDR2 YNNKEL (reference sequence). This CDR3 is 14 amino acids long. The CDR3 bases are TGTGCCAGCAGCCAAGTAGCATCCTACAATGAGCAGTTCTTC. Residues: CASSQVASYNEQFF.

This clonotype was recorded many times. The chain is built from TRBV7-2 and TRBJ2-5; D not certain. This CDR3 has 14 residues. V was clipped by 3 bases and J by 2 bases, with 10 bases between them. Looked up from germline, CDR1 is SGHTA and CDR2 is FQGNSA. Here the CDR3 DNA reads TGTGCCAGCAGCTTGGGCCCGGCTCAAGAGACCCAGTACTTC. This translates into CASSLGPAQETQYF.

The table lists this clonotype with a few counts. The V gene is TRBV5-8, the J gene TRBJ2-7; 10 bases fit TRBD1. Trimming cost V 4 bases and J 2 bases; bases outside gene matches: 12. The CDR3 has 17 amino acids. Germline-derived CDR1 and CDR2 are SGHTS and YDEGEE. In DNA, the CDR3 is TGTGCCAGCAGCACCCAAGGACAGGGGGATTTTCCCTACGAGCAGTACGTC. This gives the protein CASSTQGQGDFPYEQYV.